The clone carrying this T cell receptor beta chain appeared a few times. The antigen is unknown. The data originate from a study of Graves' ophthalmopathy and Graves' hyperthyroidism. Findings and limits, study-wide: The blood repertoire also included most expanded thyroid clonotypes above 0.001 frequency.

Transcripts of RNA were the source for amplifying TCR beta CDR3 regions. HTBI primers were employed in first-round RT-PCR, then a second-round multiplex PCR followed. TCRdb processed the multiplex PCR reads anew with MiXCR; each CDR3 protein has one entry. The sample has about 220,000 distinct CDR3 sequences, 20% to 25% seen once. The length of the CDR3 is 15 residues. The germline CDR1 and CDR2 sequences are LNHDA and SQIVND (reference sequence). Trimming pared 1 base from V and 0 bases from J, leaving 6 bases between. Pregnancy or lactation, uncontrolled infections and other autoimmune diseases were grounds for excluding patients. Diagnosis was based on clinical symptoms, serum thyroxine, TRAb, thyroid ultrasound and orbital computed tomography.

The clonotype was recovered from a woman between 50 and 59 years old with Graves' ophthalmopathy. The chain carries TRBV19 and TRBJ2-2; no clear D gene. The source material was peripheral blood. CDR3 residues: CASSIGATNTGELFF. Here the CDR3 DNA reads TGTGCCAGTAGTATAGGCGCAACGAACACCGGGGAGCTGTTTTTT. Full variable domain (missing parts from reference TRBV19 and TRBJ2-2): DGGITQSPKYLFRKEGQNVTLSCEQNLNHDAMYWYRQDPGQGLRLIYYSQIVNDFQKGDIAEGYSVSREKKESFPLTVTSAQKNPTAFYLCASSIGATNTGELFFGEGSRLTVL.